This T cell receptor (beta chain) was identified during a study of blood T cell repertoires in COVID-19 (dated by TCRdb to the early 2020s). About the study as a whole: Samples from collaborators originated in the United States, Italy and Spain and spanned both the acute and convalescent phases of COVID-19. The prospective study material was composed of cDNA or gDNA derived from T cells, B-cell-depleted T cells, or PBMCs. Subjects who had been exposed to COVID-19, were actively infected with it, or had recovered from it provided the deeply sampled blood TCRbeta repertoires that made up the dataset. The repertoires were released in a freely available public database meant as a resource for research on the immune response to SARS-CoV-2. Samples were obtained from the ongoing ImmuneRACE study (first 160 participants) and from over 1,000 subjects provided by 6 global collaborators. The sample metadata nearly always contained a de-identified subject ID, COVID-19 status, age in years and sex. Where HLA class I and class II types were available, the types were taken from metadata supplied by the sample provider, not from assay-based typing. Here is what the overall study found, with its caveats: Clinical and demographic metadata were provided uncurated, with the amount varying by source and participant.

The immunoSEQ Assay, a bias-controlled multiplex PCR, was used to amplify TCRbeta CDR3 regions from genomic DNA. The source study handled its data this way. Nucleated cell counts per sample were estimated from amplification of reference gene primers within the assay. To quantify the absolute abundance of each unique TCRbeta CDR3 rearrangement, sequence reads were collapsed and filtered. Productive Simpson clonality was computed per sample as the square root of Simpson's diversity index over productive rearrangements. In TCRdb, the immuneACCESS table is reduced to in-frame sequences with V and J assigned. These tables do not hold every clone; where another copy was compared, an unresolved V gene accounts for under half, and the others remain unexplained. That table furnishes V, J and clone size, whereas the DNA furnished D and trimming. The sample table shows some 31,000 clones, and roughly 90% are seen once. Of the sample, over 11% falls within the top ten clones.

A note on this clone: Its antigen remains undetermined. No base quality information exists; no much larger clone differs at one position.

Whole blood was collected in K2EDTA tubes by collaborating institutions according to the institutions' own protocols. For TCRbeta analysis, collaborators shipped samples in one of three forms: frozen whole blood, isolated PBMCs, or DNA extracted from either of those sample types. The CDR3, from cysteine to phenylalanine, totals 14 residues. The only DNA kept is the CDR3, 42 bases in frame from the first base. V is pruned by 6 bases and J by 7 bases, leaving 11 bases of the junction without a gene match. CDR1 and CDR2, looked up from the germline V gene (reference sequence), are LNHDA and SQIVND. This TCR derives from a human donor with active COVID-19. The donor label of this sample is uncertain. Here the chain combines TRBV19 and TRBJ1-2, with 7 bases matching TRBD1. What was sequenced was peripheral blood. The nucleotide sequence reads TGTGCCAGTAGCCCCGACAGGGTCGGGTCTGGCTACACCTTC. This sequence encodes CASSPDRVGSGYTF.